Below, one T cell receptor beta chain is given with its context. What this receptor recognizes is not known. Qualities for individual bases were not recorded, and no much larger clone is one base off. These data originate in a study of OX40 agonist ivuxolimab in advanced cancers. As for the study more broadly: Ivuxolimab, which targeted the costimulatory receptor OX40 (CD134), was an agonistic, fully human IgG2 monoclonal antibody. The monotherapy dose-escalation portion (N ≈ 50 patients) of the phase I ivuxolimab trial is reported in the paper. Three dose-escalation patients achieved partial responses, one with hepatocellular carcinoma and two with cutaneous melanoma. In the dose-escalation cohort, about four fifths of patients were male, and the mean age was 60 years with a range of about 23 to 79. Of the roughly 51 patients in dose escalation, about 20 had hepatocellular carcinoma, approximately 15 had melanoma, 9 had renal cell carcinoma and 9 had head and neck cancer. Intravenous ivuxolimab was administered to patients every 2 weeks at six dose levels: 0.01, 0.1, 0.3, 1.5, 3 and 10 mg/kg. Prior anti-PD-1, anti-PD-L1 or anti-CTLA-4 therapy was permitted, and approximately 40% of dose-escalation patients had received checkpoint inhibitors. The purpose of peripheral TCRbeta sequencing was to test whether ivuxolimab changed TCR sequence diversity and led to clonal T-cell expansion. The investigation overall reported the following: After ivuxolimab, more expanded clones were found on average in CD8+ T cells than in CD4+ T cells. Partial responders in the 0.1-3.0 mg/kg groups had among the lowest normalized peripheral clonal expansion, especially among CD8+ T cells. The antigen specificity of the clonally expanded peripheral T cells was not determined. Low levels of normalized T-cell clonal expansion were also seen in some patients who did not respond. Clonal expansion of both CD4+ and CD8+ blood T cells was observed from baseline to week 6 at doses 0.1 to 3.0 mg/kg.

Relative to germline, V is 6 bases shorter and J is 4 bases shorter, with 15 bases between their ends. The CDR3 holds 15 amino acids from the cysteine to the phenylalanine. Only the CDR3 DNA stays, 45 bases, in frame from base 1. CDR1 and CDR2, looked up from the germline V gene, are MNHEY and SVGAGI. Patients with autoimmune disease history or receiving systemic immunosuppression were excluded from the trial. In every dose cohort, peripheral blood was drawn for TCR sequencing at baseline, cycle 4 day 1, and cycle 7 day 1. The samples were taken from a phase I, first-in-human, multicenter, open-label dose-escalation trial of ivuxolimab. Adults with locally advanced or metastatic melanoma, renal cell carcinoma, hepatocellular carcinoma or head and neck squamous cell carcinoma were enrolled in the trial. Before TCR sequencing, CD4+ T cells and CD8+ T cells from peripheral blood were sorted into separate populations.

Genomic DNA was isolated from the sorted cells so that the TCRbeta CDR3 region could be sequenced. The immunoSEQ Assay was used to sequence the TCRbeta CDR3 regions. Entries here come from immuneACCESS through TCRdb and include only in-frame sequences with V and J called. Some clones fail to appear in such tables; in the studies checked, an unresolved V gene covers under half of the shortfall, and the cause of the remainder is unknown. The sample table lists some 42,000 clones, about 87% of them with a count of one. The ten largest clones capture less than 40% of the sample. Recombination joined TRBV6-5 with TRBJ1-4, with no reliable assignment of the D segment. This sequence was found in an adult with an advanced solid tumor such as melanoma, head and neck, liver or kidney cancer. The sequences come from CD4+ or CD8+ T cells sorted from blood, collected in a trial of the OX40 agonist ivuxolimab. The sequenced DNA: TGTGCCAGCAGCCCCATCGGGAGGGATAATGAAAAACTGTTTTTT. Its protein is CASSPIGRDNEKLFF.